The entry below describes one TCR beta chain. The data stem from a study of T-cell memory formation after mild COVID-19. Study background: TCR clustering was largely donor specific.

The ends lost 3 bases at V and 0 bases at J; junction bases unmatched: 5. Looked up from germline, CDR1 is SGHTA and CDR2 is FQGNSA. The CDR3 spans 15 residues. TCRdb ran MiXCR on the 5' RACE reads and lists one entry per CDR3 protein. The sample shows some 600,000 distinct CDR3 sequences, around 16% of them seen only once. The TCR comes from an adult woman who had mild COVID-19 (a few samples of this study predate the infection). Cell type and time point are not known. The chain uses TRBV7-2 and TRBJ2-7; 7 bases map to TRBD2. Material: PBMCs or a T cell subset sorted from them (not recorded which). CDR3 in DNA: TGTGCCAGCAGCTTGGAGGGAGGGCCCTCCTACGAGCAGTACTTC. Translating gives CASSLEGGPSYEQYF. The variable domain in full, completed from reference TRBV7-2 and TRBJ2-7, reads GAGVSQSPSNKVTEKGKDVELRCDPISGHTALYWYRQSLGQGLEFLIYFQGNSAPDKSGLPSDRFSAERTGGSVSTLTIQRTQQEDSAVYLCASSLEGGPSYEQYFGPGTRLTVT.